Sequencing of this T cell receptor beta chain was carried out in a study of a mutant IDH1 vaccine in newly diagnosed glioma. CDR1 SGHDN and CDR2 FVKESK come from the germline V gene. The CDR3 extends over 15 amino acids. V was clipped by 4 bases and J by 4 bases, with 16 bases between them. Data came from immunoSEQ multiplex PCR; TCRdb stores just in-frame clones and leaves some out. The repertoire holds tens of thousands of clones, with around four fifths as singletons. Sample time point: week 47, end of study. With topical imiquimod, each dose of the vaccine consisted of 300 ug of mutant IDH1 20-mer peptide. As for this clone: Its specificity is unknown.

The sample consisted of PBMCs, taken from a glioma patient whose treatment included an IDH1 peptide vaccine. This chain uses TRBV14 with TRBJ1-2, with D maybe TRBD1 (6 bases). The TCR comes from a middle-aged man with glioma. This CDR3 reads CASSPSPGEVYGYTF. CDR3 bases: TGTGCCAGCAGCCCCAGTCCAGGGGAGGTCTATGGCTACACCTTC.